This T cell receptor beta chain was obtained from a study of blood T cell repertoires in COVID-19. Produced via immunoSEQ multiplex PCR; TCRdb's table is partial and in-frame only. The sample yields 50,000 to 65,000 clones, about four fifths seen once. Trimming cost V 6 bases and J 4 bases, with 6 bases left between them. The CDR3 is 11 residues long. This receptor was taken from a woman aged 55 to 70 with acute or convalescent COVID-19. This chain connects TRBV12-3 or TRBV12-4 to TRBJ1-1; D remains unclear. The material sequenced was peripheral blood. The CDR3 protein is CASRSSTEAFF. The CDR3 DNA is TGTGCCAGCAGGAGTAGCACTGAAGCTTTCTTT.